A selection of T cell receptor beta chains follows, all from one sample in a study of T cell responses to AZD1222 COVID-19 vaccine. Clones were sequenced by immunoSEQ multiplex PCR, and TCRdb holds only the in-frame ones, with some missing. The sample shows about 120,000 clones, roughly 90% of them seen only once. The specimen was peripheral blood, collected 28 days after the second AZD1222 dose. These receptors were collected from an adult who received the AZD1222 COVID-19 vaccine. The CDR3 runs from the conserved cysteine through the conserved F or W. Each record gives: clone size, J gene, D gene, V gene, CDR3 DNA, CDR3 protein. A D gene is named only where the DNA matches it firmly. Size is stated for part of the rows, as once, few or many counts, or as a class when the clone is expanded.

>-|TRBJ1-3|TRBD1|TRBV7-9
TGTGCCAGCAGCCCTCGAGAGACAGGGGGCTACGCTGGAAACACCATATATTTT
CASSPRETGGYAGNTIYF
>-|TRBJ2-7|TRBD2|TRBV2
TGTGCCAGCGCTCTAGCGGAGTACGAGCAGTACTTC
CASALAEYEQYF
>few|TRBJ1-1|-|TRBV11-3
TGTGCCAGCAGCATACAGGTGAACACTGAAGCTTTCTTT
CASSIQVNTEAFF
>-|TRBJ1-3|-|TRBV9
TGTGCCAGCAGCGTAGGAGGGATCTCTGGAAACACCATATATTTT
CASSVGGISGNTIYF
>-|TRBJ1-5|-|TRBV24-1
TGTGCCACCAGTGATCTTTGGGGCTGGCCCCAGCATTTT
CATSDLWGWPQHF
>-|TRBJ2-3|-|TRBV6-4
TGTGCCAGCAGTGCAGGGCTCACAGATACGCAGTATTTT
CASSAGLTDTQYF
>-|TRBJ1-1|-|TRBV27
TGTGCCAGCAGTTTAGACCCGGGAACCGTCGGGGAGGTGAACACTGAAGCTTTCTTT
CASSLDPGTVGEVNTEAFF
>-|TRBJ1-5|-|TRBV18
TGTGCCAGCTCACCATCGGCCGGGGGCGATCAGCCCCAGCATTTT
CASSPSAGGDQPQHF
>-|TRBJ2-7|-|TRBV5-4
TGTGCCAGCAGCTTTCTAGGGCCAGGGAGGAACGAGCAGTACTTC
CASSFLGPGRNEQYF
>-|TRBJ2-2|-|TRBV7-9
TGTGCCAGCAGGGCGGTCCTCATCACCGGGGAGCTGTTTTTT
CASRAVLITGELFF
>-|TRBJ1-6|TRBD1|TRBV27
TGTGCCAGCAGTAGCGACAGGGCCTCCCATTCACCCCTCCACTTT
CASSSDRASHSPLHF
>-|TRBJ1-4|-|TRBV3-1/TRBV3-2
TGTGCCAGCAGCAAGGGGATCGGAACAACTAATGAAAAACTGTTTTTT
CASSKGIGTTNEKLFF
>-|TRBJ1-1|-|TRBV12-3/TRBV12-4
TGTGCCAGCAGTTTGCTTGGTGGCACTGAAGCTTTCTTT
CASSLLGGTEAFF
>-|TRBJ2-3|-|TRBV12-3/TRBV12-4
TGTGCCAGCAGTTTTAACCCCACAGATACGCAGTATTTT
CASSFNPTDTQYF
>-|TRBJ1-2|-|TRBV21-1
TGTGCCAGCAGCACAACGGCCGCCGAGGACTATGGCTACACCTTC
CASSTTAAEDYGYTF
>-|TRBJ1-6|-|TRBV7-6
TGTGCCAGCAGCTTAACCGGAGGGACCCTCTATAATTCACCCCTCCACTTT
CASSLTGGTLYNSPLHF
>once|TRBJ2-5|-|TRBV5-5
TGTGCCAGCAGCATAGCGGACTTTACCTTGAAAGAGACCCAGTACTTC
CASSIADFTLKETQYF
>once|TRBJ2-1|TRBD2|TRBV6-4
TGTGCCAGCAGACAAATAGGACTAGCGGGAGTTGTGTCCTACAATGAGCAGTTCTTC
CASRQIGLAGVVSYNEQFF
>-|TRBJ2-3|-|TRBV30
TGTGCCTGGAGTGTATTGGATACGCAGTATTTT
CAWSVLDTQYF
>-|TRBJ2-2|TRBD1|TRBV9
TGTGCCAGCAGCGACGACAGGGGGGCCGGGGAGCTGTTTTTT
CASSDDRGAGELFF
>-|TRBJ1-2|-|TRBV7-9
TGTGCCAGCAGCCAGGGGCCTTATGGCTACACCTTC
CASSQGPYGYTF
>-|TRBJ2-3|-|TRBV30
TGTGCCTGGAGTGTAGGGGCATTTACGCAGTATTTT
CAWSVGAFTQYF
>-|TRBJ1-1|-|TRBV12-3/TRBV12-4
TGTGCCAGCAGTTTAAGTACTGGGGTCGCTTTCTTT
CASSLSTGVAFF
>-|TRBJ2-4|-|TRBV7-9
TGTGCCAGCGCTCCCGCCGCGGTATCCGGAAACATTCAGTACTTC
CASAPAAVSGNIQYF
>-|TRBJ1-5|TRBD1|TRBV6-2/TRBV6-3
TGTGCCAGCAGTAAGGACAGGGACATTGGATATCAGCCCCAGCATTTT
CASSKDRDIGYQPQHF
>-|TRBJ1-5|-|TRBV9
TGTGCCAGCATCACATTCCGGGACAAGGAGACCAATCAGCCCCAGCATTTT
CASITFRDKETNQPQHF
>-|TRBJ2-7|-|TRBV5-1
TGCGCCAGCAGCCCGGGGAGGCCCTACGAGCAGTACTTC
CASSPGRPYEQYF
>-|TRBJ2-2|-|TRBV11-2
TGTGCCAGCAGCTTACTCGCGCAGGGAACCGGGGAGCTGTTTTTT
CASSLLAQGTGELFF
>-|TRBJ2-1|-|TRBV18
TGTGCCAGCTCACCGGGGACGGCGGATGAGCAGTTCTTC
CASSPGTADEQFF
>-|TRBJ2-7|-|TRBV2
TGTGCCAGCAGACCAATCGAGAGCTCCTACGAGCAGTACTTC
CASRPIESSYEQYF
>-|TRBJ2-3|TRBD1|TRBV7-2
TGTGCCAGCAGTCGAACCGGCAGGGGGCCGGAAGATACGCAGTATTTT
CASSRTGRGPEDTQYF
>-|TRBJ1-5|-|TRBV11-3
TGTGCCAGCAGGGATGCGACGCCGGCTAATCAGCCCCAGCATTTT
CASRDATPANQPQHF
>-|TRBJ1-1|-|TRBV6-5
TGTGCCAGCAGGCCGGGGGGAGGCACTGAAGCTTTCTTT
CASRPGGGTEAFF
>-|TRBJ2-1|TRBD2|TRBV7-9
TGTGCCAGCAGCTTCCCGGGACTAGCGGGAGTTAGCGAGCAGTTCTTC
CASSFPGLAGVSEQFF
>-|TRBJ2-5|-|TRBV19
TGTGCCAGTAGTATAAGGGTGGCCCAACAAGAGACCCAGTACTTC
CASSIRVAQQETQYF
>-|TRBJ2-4|-|TRBV3-1/TRBV3-2
TGTGCCAGCAGCCAAGATTGGCAGGGACCACCCTTTACCAAAAACATTCAGTACTTC
CASSQDWQGPPFTKNIQYF
>once|TRBJ2-2|TRBD2|TRBV5-1
TGCGCCAGCAGCTTGAAGTTTAGCGGGGGATCGAACACCGGGGAGCTGTTTTTT
CASSLKFSGGSNTGELFF
>medium-sized|TRBJ2-2|-|TRBV21-1
TGTGCCAGCAGGACCGGGACGGCGAACACCGGGGAGCTGTTTTTT
CASRTGTANTGELFF
>-|TRBJ2-5|-|TRBV29-1
TGCAGCGTTGATGGGGCAGATCAAGAGACCCAGTACTTC
CSVDGADQETQYF
>-|TRBJ1-4|-|TRBV19
TGTGCCAGTAGGACAGACAGCCGACTGTTTTTT
CASRTDSRLFF
>-|TRBJ2-7|-|TRBV19
TGTGCCAGTAGTTCCCCCGGGTCCACGGCGGACGAGCAGTACTTC
CASSSPGSTADEQYF
>once|TRBJ1-6|-|TRBV7-2
TGTGCCAGCAGCCCAAACGACAGCTCCTATAATTCACCCCTCCACTTT
CASSPNDSSYNSPLHF
>-|TRBJ1-1|-|TRBV5-1
TGCGCCAGCAGCTTGGTTGTGGGCACGAACACTGAAGCTTTCTTT
CASSLVVGTNTEAFF
>-|TRBJ1-1|-|TRBV3-1/TRBV3-2
TGTGCCAGCAGCCAATTTCCCGCCGGGGTCGAGACTGAAGCTTTCTTT
CASSQFPAGVETEAFF
>-|TRBJ2-7|TRBD2|TRBV30
TGTGCCTGGAGTCCAGCGGGAACTACCTACGAGCAGTACTTC
CAWSPAGTTYEQYF